The clone carrying this T cell receptor (beta chain) was observed many times. Its matching antigen is unknown. The data are from a study of T cells in Graves' hyperthyroidism and ophthalmopathy. Study outcomes and limitations: A model of 13 V-J pairs discriminated ophthalmopathy from stable hyperthyroidism. Clonotypes that were expanded in thyroid above 0.001 mostly appeared in blood too. Before onset, ophthalmopathy was predicted by the model a median 6.5 months earlier.

For the diagnoses, clinical symptoms, serum thyroxine and TRAb, thyroid ultrasound and orbital computed tomography were used. The CDR3 sequence is 13 residues long. V lost 3 bases and J lost 2, with 8 bases in between. The source material, RNA transcripts, was used to amplify TCR beta CDR3 regions. With the HTBI primer set, the TCR CDR3 went through a first round of RT-PCR. TCRdb reanalysed the multiplex PCR reads using MiXCR and keeps one entry per CDR3 protein. The sample shows roughly 570,000 distinct CDR3 sequences, around 45% of them seen only once. The sequencing input was peripheral blood or thyroid tissue (not recorded which). This sequence joins TRBV12-3 or TRBV12-4 and TRBJ2-7; D is ambiguous. The sequence came from an adult woman with Graves' disease, either hyperthyroidism or ophthalmopathy (not recorded which). The CDR3 DNA is TGTGCCAGCAGTTTTGCTCGTACCTACGAGCAGTACTTC. Translating it yields CASSFARTYEQYF.